These T cell receptor beta chains were read from a single sample in a study of T cell responses to AZD1222 COVID-19 vaccine. This table comes from immunoSEQ multiplex PCR, and its TCRdb copy is limited to in-frame clones, with some not included. The sample contains around 95,000 clones, 87% of which appear only once. The material sequenced was peripheral blood, taken on day 0 of MenACWY control vaccination. Receptor source: an adult in good health. The CDR3 runs from the conserved cysteine through the conserved F or W. Fields, in order: CDR3 length, clone size, V gene, J gene, D gene, CDR3 protein, CDR3 DNA. D genes are given only for firm matches. Size is omitted from some rows. Given values are once, few, many or a class for expanded clones.

14	.	TRBV6-5	TRBJ2-1	TRBD2	CASIGTYGGNEQFF	TGTGCCAGCATTGGGACTTACGGGGGGAATGAGCAGTTCTTC
16	.	TRBV6-2/TRBV6-3	TRBJ2-7	.	CASSYADNSATYEQYF	TGTGCCAGCAGTTACGCGGACAATTCGGCAACTTACGAGCAGTACTTC
19	.	TRBV19	TRBJ2-1	TRBD2	CASSIDLASGGPPYNEQFF	TGTGCCAGTAGTATAGATCTGGCTAGCGGGGGGCCACCCTACAATGAGCAGTTCTTC
16	.	TRBV28	TRBJ2-2	TRBD2	CASSTPGRGGTGELFF	TGTGCCAGCAGTACCCCCGGGAGGGGGGGCACCGGGGAGCTGTTTTTT
13	.	TRBV18	TRBJ1-1	TRBD1	CASSGQGGTEAFF	TGTGCCAGCTCGGGACAGGGGGGCACTGAAGCTTTCTTT
13	once	TRBV7-9	TRBJ2-5	.	CASSFETPETQYF	TGTGCCAGCAGCTTTGAGACTCCAGAGACCCAGTACTTC
13	.	TRBV28	TRBJ2-5	.	CASSKWPQETQYF	TGTGCCAGCAGTAAATGGCCCCAAGAGACCCAGTACTTC
13	.	TRBV11-2	TRBJ1-1	.	CASSYRQQAEAFF	TGTGCCAGCAGCTACAGACAGCAAGCTGAAGCTTTCTTT
14	.	TRBV5-8	TRBJ1-2	TRBD1	CASSPRTGNYGYTF	TGTGCCAGCAGCCCGCGGACAGGGAACTATGGCTACACCTTC
15	.	TRBV10-3	TRBJ1-6	TRBD1	CAIMPGQGYNSPLHF	TGTGCCATCATGCCGGGACAGGGTTATAATTCACCCCTCCACTTT
14	.	TRBV9	TRBJ1-4	.	CASSPGLTNEKLFF	TGTGCCAGCAGCCCGGGACTGACTAATGAAAAACTGTTTTTT
15	.	TRBV4-3	TRBJ2-7	.	CASSQVYRRGMMQYF	TGCGCCAGCAGCCAAGTTTACCGCCGAGGTATGATGCAGTACTTC
15	.	TRBV14	TRBJ2-2	.	CASSQMPGVPGELFF	TGTGCCAGCAGCCAAATGCCAGGGGTACCCGGGGAGCTGTTTTTT